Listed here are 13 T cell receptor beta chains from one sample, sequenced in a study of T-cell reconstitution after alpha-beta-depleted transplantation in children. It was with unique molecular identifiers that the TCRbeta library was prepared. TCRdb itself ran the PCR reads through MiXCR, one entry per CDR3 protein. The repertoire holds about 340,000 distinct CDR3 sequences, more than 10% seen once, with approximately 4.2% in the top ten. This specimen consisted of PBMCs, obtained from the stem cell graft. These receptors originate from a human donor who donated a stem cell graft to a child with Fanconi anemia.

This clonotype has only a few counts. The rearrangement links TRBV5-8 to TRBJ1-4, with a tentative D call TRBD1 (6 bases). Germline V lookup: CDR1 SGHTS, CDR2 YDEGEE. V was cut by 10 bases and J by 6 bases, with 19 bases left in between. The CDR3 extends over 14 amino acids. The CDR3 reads CASDRGHAYEKLFF. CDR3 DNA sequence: TGTGCCTCTGATCGGGGACATGCTTATGAAAAACTGTTTTTT.

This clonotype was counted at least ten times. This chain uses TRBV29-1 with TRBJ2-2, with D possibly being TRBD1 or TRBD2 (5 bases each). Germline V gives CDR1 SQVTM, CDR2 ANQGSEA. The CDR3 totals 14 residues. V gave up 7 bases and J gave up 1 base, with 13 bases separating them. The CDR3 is CSAGTSLNTGELFF. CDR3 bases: TGCAGCGCTGGGACCTCATTGAACACCGGGGAGCTGTTTTTT.

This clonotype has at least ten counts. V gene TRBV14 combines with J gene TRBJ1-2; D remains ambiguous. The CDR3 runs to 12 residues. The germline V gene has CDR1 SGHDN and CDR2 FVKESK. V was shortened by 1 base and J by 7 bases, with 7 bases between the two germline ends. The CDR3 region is CASSQVNAGYTF. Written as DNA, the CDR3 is TGTGCCAGCAGCCAAGTAAACGCTGGCTACACCTTC.

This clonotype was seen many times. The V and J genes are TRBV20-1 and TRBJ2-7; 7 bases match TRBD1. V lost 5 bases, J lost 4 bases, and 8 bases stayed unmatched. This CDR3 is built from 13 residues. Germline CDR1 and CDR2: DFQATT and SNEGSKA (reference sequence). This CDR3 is CSADRVEGYEQYF. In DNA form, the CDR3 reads TGCAGTGCTGACAGGGTGGAAGGGTACGAGCAGTACTTC.

CDR3 sequence (DNA): TGTGCCAGCAGTTCGCTACTGGGACTAGCGGGGGGGAATGAGCAGTTCTTC. As protein: CASSSLLGLAGGNEQFF. This chain links TRBV12-3 or TRBV12-4 with TRBJ2-1, with 16 bases identical to TRBD2. Germline trimming cut 4 bases from V and 7 bases from J; bases unmatched to any gene: 7. The CDR3 loop spans 17 amino acids.

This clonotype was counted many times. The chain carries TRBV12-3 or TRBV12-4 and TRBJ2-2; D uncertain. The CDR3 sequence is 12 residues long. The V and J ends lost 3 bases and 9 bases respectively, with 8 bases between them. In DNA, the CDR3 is TGTGCCAGCAGTTTTGGCCGCCGGGAGCTGTTTTTT. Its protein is CASSFGRRELFF.

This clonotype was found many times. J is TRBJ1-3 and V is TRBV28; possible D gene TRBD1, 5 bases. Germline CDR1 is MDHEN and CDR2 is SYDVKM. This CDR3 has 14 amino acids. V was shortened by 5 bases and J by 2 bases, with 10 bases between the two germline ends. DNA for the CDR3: TGTGCCAGCAGTGTGGGGGAAACTGGAAACACCATATATTTT. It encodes CASSVGETGNTIYF.

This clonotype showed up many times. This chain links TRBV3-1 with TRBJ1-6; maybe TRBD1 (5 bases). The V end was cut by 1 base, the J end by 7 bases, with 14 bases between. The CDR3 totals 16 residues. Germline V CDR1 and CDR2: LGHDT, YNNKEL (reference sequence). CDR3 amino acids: CASSQVFGAANSPLHF. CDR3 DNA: TGTGCCAGCAGCCAAGTCTTTGGGGCTGCGAATTCACCCCTCCACTTT.

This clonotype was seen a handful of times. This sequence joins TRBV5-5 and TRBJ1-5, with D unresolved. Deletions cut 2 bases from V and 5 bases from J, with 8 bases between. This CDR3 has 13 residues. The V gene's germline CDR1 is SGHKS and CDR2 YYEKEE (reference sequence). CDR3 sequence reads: CASSFAEDQPQHF. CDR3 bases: TGTGCCAGCAGCTTTGCGGAAGATCAGCCCCAGCATTTT.

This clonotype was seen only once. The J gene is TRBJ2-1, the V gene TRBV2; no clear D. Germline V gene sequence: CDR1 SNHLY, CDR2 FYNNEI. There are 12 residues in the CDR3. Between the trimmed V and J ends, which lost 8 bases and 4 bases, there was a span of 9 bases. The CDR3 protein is CASLVRYNEQFF. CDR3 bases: TGTGCCAGCTTAGTCAGATACAATGAGCAGTTCTTC.

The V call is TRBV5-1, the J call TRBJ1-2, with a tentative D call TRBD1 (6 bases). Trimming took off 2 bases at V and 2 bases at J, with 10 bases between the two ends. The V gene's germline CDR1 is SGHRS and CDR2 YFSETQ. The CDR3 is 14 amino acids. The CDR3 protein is CASSFGGRNYGYTF. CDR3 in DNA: TGCGCCAGCAGCTTCGGGGGGCGCAACTATGGCTACACCTTC.

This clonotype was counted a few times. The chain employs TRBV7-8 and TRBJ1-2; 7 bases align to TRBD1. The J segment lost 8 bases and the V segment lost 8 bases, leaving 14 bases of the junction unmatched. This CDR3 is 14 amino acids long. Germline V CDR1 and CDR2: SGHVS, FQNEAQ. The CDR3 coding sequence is TGTGCCAGCGGGGTATCAGGGACAGTTGAAGGCTACACCTTC. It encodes CASGVSGTVEGYTF.

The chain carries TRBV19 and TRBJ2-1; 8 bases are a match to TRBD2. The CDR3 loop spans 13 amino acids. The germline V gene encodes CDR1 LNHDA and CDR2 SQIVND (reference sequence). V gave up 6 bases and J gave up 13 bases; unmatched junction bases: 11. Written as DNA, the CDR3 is TGTGCCAGTAGCGACACTAGCGGATCCCCCCAGTTCTTC. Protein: CASSDTSGSPQFF.